This T cell receptor beta chain comes out of a study of blood T cell repertoires in COVID-19 (dated by TCRdb to the early 2020s). Describing the broader study: Samples from collaborators originated in the United States, Italy and Spain and spanned both the acute and convalescent phases of COVID-19. Where available, HLA class I and class II types were taken from metadata supplied by the sample provider and were not determined by assay-based typing. The repertoires were released in a freely available public database meant as a resource for research on the immune response to SARS-CoV-2. Sample metadata almost always included a de-identified subject ID, COVID-19 status, age in years and sex. Samples were obtained from the ongoing ImmuneRACE study (first 160 participants) and from about 1,300 subjects provided by 6 global collaborators. The material from the prospective study consisted of cDNA or gDNA derived from T cells, B-cell-depleted T cells, or PBMCs. Subjects who had been exposed to COVID-19, were actively infected with it, or had recovered from it provided the deeply sampled blood TCRbeta repertoires that made up the dataset.

V loses 3 bases of germline sequence and J loses 0 bases, and the interval between the two ends is 15 bases. CDR1 KGHSH and CDR2 LQKENI are derived from the germline V gene. The CDR3 contains 16 residues, cysteine and phenylalanine counted. Just CDR3 DNA is preserved here, 48 bases in frame from base 1. TCRbeta CDR3 regions were amplified from genomic DNA using the immunoSEQ Assay, a bias-controlled multiplex PCR. In the authors' own workflow: The number of nucleated cells in each sample was estimated by amplification of reference gene primers within the assay. To quantify the absolute abundance of each unique TCRbeta CDR3 rearrangement, sequence reads were collapsed and filtered. For each sample, productive Simpson clonality was calculated by taking the square root of Simpson's diversity index across productive rearrangements. The table was pulled from immuneACCESS by TCRdb, which kept in-frame rearrangements only. Such tables lose some clones; where checked, under half of the loss comes from unresolved V genes, and the rest has no known cause. V and J calls and clone size are given by that table; D and trimming were obtained from the DNA. The sample table shows around 70,000 clones, and roughly 90% are seen once. The leading ten clones occupy 6.5% to 9% of the sample.

Collaborating institutions collected whole blood in K2EDTA tubes following their own protocols. For TCRbeta analysis, collaborators shipped samples as frozen whole blood, isolated PBMCs, or DNA extracted from either of those sample types. General study outcomes and caveats: How much clinical and demographic metadata was included differed by source and by participant, and the metadata was provided uncurated.

As regards this clone: Its specific antigen is unknown. Nothing much larger sits one base from this clone, and base qualities are not available.

The material sequenced was peripheral blood. Recombination linked TRBV18 to TRBJ2-7; the D segment could be TRBD2, given 6 matching bases. This clonotype originated in a man younger than 45 with acute or convalescent COVID-19. Read as DNA, the sequence is TGTGCCAGCTCACCGCCAGCGGGTCGAACCTCCTACGAGCAGTACTTC. This codes for CASSPPAGRTSYEQYF.